This entry describes one T cell receptor (beta chain). The data stem from a study of regulatory T cells in long-lasting Graves disease. The time point is: newly diagnosed GD, antithyroid drugs for less than 3 months. PBMC-derived RNA was used for the TCR library. The CDR3 has 16 residues. After removal of 5 bases from V and 9 bases from J, the junction contained 9 bases not matched to a gene. Per germline, CDR1 MNHEY and CDR2 SVGEGT. Libraries of TCR beta came from iRepertoire HTBI primers plus Arm-PCR of CDR3 regions. TCRdb re-derived calls from the multiplex PCR reads in MiXCR, one entry per CDR3 protein. The data contain some 450,000 distinct CDR3 sequences, less than 20% of them singletons. The same sample was also used in a study of T cells in Graves' hyperthyroidism and ophthalmopathy. That study reports: Diagnostic decisions used clinical symptoms, serum thyroxine and TRAb, thyroid ultrasound and orbital computed tomography.

This clonotype was obtained from a woman aged 25 to 39 with Graves disease. The material was peripheral blood mononuclear cells (PBMCs), obtained at new diagnosis, from a patient treated with antithyroid drugs. The chain joins TRBV6-2 or TRBV6-3 to TRBJ2-1; 14 positions agree with TRBD2. CDR3 in DNA: TGTGCCAGCAGTAGTCCGGGACTAGCGGGAGCGCTTGAGCAGTTCTTC. Encoded protein: CASSSPGLAGALEQFF.